What follows describes a single T cell receptor beta chain. Its antigen is not known. Generated by immunoSEQ multiplex PCR, the TCRdb table keeps only in-frame clones and is missing some. The table shows nearly 2 million clones, with 85% to 95% occurring only once. This entry is derived from a study of shared clonotypes between healthy human individuals. About the study: Serving as donors were two women and three men, whose ages spanned 18 to 49. The study's findings and limits: Only blood was sampled, and tissue TCR repertoires likely differ from blood ones.

Germline CDR1 LNHDA, CDR2 SQIVND (reference sequence). The CDR3 sequence is 15 residues long. V gave up 5 bases and J gave up 0 bases, with 14 bases separating them. CD45RO-negative, CCR7-positively selected cells formed the naive CD8 fraction, excluding terminally differentiated effector memory CD45RA+ cells. Sequenced sample: naive CD8+ T cells sorted from blood. The chain is built from TRBV19 and TRBJ2-7; D gene uncertain. This receptor was identified in a man younger than 35 in good health. The CDR3 region is CASSSPAASSYEQYF. As DNA, the CDR3 is TGTGCCAGTAGTTCCCCCGCTGCAAGCTCCTACGAGCAGTACTTC.